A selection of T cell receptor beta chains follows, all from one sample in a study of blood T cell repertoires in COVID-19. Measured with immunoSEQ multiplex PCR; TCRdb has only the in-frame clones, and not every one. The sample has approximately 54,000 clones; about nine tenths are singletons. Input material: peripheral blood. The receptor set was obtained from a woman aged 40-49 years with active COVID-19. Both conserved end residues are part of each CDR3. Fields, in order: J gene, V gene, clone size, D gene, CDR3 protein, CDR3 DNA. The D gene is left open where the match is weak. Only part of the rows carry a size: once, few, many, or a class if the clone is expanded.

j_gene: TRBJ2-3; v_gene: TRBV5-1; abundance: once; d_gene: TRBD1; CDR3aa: CASRRPGQGPDTQYF; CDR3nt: TGCGCCAGCAGGCGGCCGGGACAGGGACCAGATACGCAGTATTTT
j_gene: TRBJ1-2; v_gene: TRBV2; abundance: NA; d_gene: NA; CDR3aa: CASPRSGGDLLGYTF; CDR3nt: TGTGCCAGCCCCCGGTCGGGGGGGGATCTTCTTGGCTACACCTTC
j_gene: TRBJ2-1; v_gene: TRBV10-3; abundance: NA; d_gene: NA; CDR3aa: CAISESETEENNEQFF; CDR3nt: TGTGCCATCAGTGAGTCCGAGACAGAAGAGAACAATGAGCAGTTCTTC
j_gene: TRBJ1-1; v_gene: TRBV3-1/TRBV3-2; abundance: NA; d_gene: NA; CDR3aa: CASSPAARSFFF; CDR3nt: TGTGCCAGCAGCCCCGCAGCCCGGAGTTTTTTCTTT
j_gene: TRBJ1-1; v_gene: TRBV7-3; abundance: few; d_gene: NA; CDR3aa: CASSLTFLTEAFF; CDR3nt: TGTGCCAGCAGCTTAACGTTCCTCACTGAAGCTTTCTTT
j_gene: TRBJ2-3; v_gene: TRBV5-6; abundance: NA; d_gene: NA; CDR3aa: CASSPEPRASTDTQYF; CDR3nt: TGTGCCAGCAGCCCAGAACCGCGGGCTAGCACAGATACGCAGTATTTT
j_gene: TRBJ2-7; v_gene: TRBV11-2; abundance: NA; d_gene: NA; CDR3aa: CASSMGMAGRDYEQYF; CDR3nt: TGTGCCAGCAGTATGGGAATGGCAGGGCGTGACTACGAGCAGTACTTC
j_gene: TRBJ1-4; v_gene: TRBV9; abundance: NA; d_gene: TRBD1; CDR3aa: CASSDSTGAANEKLFF; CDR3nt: TGTGCCAGCAGCGATAGTACAGGGGCAGCTAATGAAAAACTGTTTTTT
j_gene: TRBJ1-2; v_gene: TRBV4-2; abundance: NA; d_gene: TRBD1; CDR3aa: CASSQDLSGTGVDYGYTF; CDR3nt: TGTGCCAGCAGCCAAGATCTCTCCGGGACAGGGGTTGACTATGGCTACACCTTC
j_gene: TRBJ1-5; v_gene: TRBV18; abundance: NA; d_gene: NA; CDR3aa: CASSPGGADGNQPQHF; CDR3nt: TGTGCCAGCTCACCCGGTGGGGCGGACGGCAATCAGCCCCAGCATTTT
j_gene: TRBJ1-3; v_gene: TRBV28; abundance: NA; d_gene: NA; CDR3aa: CASSFWAGLSGNTIYF; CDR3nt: TGTGCCAGCAGTTTTTGGGCAGGCCTCTCTGGAAACACCATATATTTT
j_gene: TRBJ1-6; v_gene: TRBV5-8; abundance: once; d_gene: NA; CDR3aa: CASNPSGRVYNSPLHF; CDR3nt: TGTGCCAGCAACCCCTCGGGCAGGGTCTATAATTCACCCCTCCACTTT
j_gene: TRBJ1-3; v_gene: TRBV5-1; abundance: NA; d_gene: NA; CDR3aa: CASSLNGGDSGNTIYF; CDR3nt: TGCGCCAGCAGCTTGAATGGGGGCGACTCTGGAAACACCATATATTTT
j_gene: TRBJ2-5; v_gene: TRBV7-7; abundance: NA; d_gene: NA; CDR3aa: CASSGGVGGETQYF; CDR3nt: TGTGCCAGCAGCGGGGGCGTTGGGGGAGAGACCCAGTACTTC
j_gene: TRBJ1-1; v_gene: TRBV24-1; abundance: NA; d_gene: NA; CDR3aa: CANGRGNTEAFF; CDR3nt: TGTGCCAACGGACGGGGGAACACTGAAGCTTTCTTT
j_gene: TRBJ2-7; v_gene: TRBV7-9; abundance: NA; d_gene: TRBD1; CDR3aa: CASSLLTGVLGEQYF; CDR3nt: TGTGCCAGCAGCTTATTAACAGGGGTCTTAGGAGAGCAGTACTTC
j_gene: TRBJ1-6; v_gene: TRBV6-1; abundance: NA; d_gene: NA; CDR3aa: CASSGGLSSYNSPLHF; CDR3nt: TGTGCCAGCAGTGGAGGGTTGAGCTCCTATAATTCACCCCTCCACTTT
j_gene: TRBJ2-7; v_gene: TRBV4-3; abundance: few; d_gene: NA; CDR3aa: CASSQDLNGYYYEQYF; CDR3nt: TGCGCCAGCAGCCAAGATCTGAACGGCTACTACTACGAGCAGTACTTC
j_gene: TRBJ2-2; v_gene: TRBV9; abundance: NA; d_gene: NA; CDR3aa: CASSTPRERFNTGELFF; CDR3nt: TGTGCCAGCAGCACCCCACGGGAAAGATTTAACACCGGGGAGCTGTTTTTT
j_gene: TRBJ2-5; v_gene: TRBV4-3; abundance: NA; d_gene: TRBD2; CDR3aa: CASSQGAASGGSQETQYF; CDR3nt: TGCGCCAGCAGCCAAGGGGCTGCTAGCGGGGGGTCCCAAGAGACCCAGTACTTC
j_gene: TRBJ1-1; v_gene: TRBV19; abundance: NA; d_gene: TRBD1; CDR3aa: CASSIDGTGAGEAFF; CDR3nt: TGTGCCAGTAGTATAGACGGTACAGGGGCCGGCGAAGCTTTCTTT
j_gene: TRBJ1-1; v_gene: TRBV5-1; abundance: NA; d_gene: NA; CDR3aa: CASSPSGGFGQDTEAFF; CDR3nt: TGCGCCAGCAGCCCGTCCGGGGGGTTTGGTCAGGACACTGAAGCTTTCTTT
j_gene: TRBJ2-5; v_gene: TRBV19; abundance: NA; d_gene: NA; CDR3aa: CASSMSHHRRVGETQYF; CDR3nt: TGTGCCAGTAGTATGTCCCATCATCGCCGGGTTGGGGAGACCCAGTACTTC
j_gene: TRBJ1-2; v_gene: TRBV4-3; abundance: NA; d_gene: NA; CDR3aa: CASSQDYDRGGNYGYTF; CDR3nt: TGCGCCAGCAGCCAAGACTACGATCGGGGGGGTAACTATGGCTACACCTTC
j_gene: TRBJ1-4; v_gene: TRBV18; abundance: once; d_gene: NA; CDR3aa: CASSADSFSEKLFF; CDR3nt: TGTGCCAGCTCAGCCGACAGTTTTAGTGAAAAACTGTTTTTT
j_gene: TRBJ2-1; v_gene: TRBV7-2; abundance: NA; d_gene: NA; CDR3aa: CASSSSSYNEQFF; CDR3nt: TGTGCCAGCAGCTCCAGCTCCTACAATGAGCAGTTCTTC
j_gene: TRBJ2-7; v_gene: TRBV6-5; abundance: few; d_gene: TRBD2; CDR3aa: CASSSGGDSLEQYF; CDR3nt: TGTGCCAGCAGTAGTGGGGGGGATTCCCTCGAGCAGTACTTC
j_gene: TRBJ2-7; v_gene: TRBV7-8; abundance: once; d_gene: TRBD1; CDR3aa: CASSLRPGQGDYEQYF; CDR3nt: TGTGCCAGCAGCTTAAGGCCGGGACAGGGGGACTACGAGCAGTACTTC
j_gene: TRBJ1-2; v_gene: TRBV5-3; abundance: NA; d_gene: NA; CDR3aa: CARSFKDPGFDGYTF; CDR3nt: TGTGCCAGAAGCTTTAAGGATCCAGGGTTCGACGGCTACACCTTC
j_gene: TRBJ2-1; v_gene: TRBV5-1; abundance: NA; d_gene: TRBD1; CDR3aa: CASSLAPTGQGAYNEQFF; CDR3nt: TGCGCCAGCAGCTTGGCCCCAACAGGACAGGGAGCCTACAATGAGCAGTTCTTC
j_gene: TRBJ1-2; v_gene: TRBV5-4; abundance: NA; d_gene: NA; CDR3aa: CASSSALREGYTF; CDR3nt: TGTGCCAGCAGCTCGGCCCTGAGGGAAGGCTACACCTTC
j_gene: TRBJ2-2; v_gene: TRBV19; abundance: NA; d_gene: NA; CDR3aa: CASTKRGFQVNTGELFF; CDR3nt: TGTGCCAGCACCAAAAGGGGGTTTCAGGTGAACACCGGGGAGCTGTTTTTT
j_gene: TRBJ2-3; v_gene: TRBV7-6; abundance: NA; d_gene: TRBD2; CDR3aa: CASSLGGGGPSTDTQYF; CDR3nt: TGTGCCAGCAGCTTAGGAGGCGGGGGGCCTAGCACAGATACGCAGTATTTT
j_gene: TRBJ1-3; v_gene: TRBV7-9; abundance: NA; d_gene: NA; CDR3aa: CASSLVGSYSGNTIYF; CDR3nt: TGTGCCAGCAGCTTAGTTGGCAGTTACTCTGGAAACACCATATATTTT
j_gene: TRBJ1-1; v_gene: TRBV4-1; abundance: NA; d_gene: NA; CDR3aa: CASSQGGPMGTEAFF; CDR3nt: TGCGCCAGCAGCCAAGGGGGCCCGATGGGCACTGAAGCTTTCTTT
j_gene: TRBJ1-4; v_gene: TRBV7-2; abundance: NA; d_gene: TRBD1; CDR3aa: CASSTDRGEKLFF; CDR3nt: TGTGCCAGCAGTACGGACAGGGGGGAAAAACTGTTTTTT
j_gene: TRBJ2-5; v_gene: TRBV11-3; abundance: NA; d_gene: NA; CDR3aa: CASSSGGAGETQYF; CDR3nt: TGTGCCAGCAGCTCCGGCGGGGCCGGGGAGACCCAGTACTTC
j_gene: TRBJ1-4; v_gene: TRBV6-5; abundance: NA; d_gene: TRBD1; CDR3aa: CASSYVQGVSEKLFF; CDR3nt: TGTGCCAGCAGTTACGTTCAGGGGGTCAGTGAAAAACTGTTTTTT
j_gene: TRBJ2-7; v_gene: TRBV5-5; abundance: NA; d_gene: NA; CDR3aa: CASSLGITYREQYF; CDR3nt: TGTGCCAGCAGCTTGGGGATCACTTACAGGGAGCAGTACTTC
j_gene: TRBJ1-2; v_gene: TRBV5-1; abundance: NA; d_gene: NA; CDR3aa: CASSLGQTANYGYTF; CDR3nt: TGCGCCAGCAGCTTGGGACAGACAGCTAACTATGGCTACACCTTC
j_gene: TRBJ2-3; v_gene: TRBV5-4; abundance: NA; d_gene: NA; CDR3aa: CASMTGRFTDTQYF; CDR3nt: TGTGCCAGTATGACAGGTAGATTCACAGATACGCAGTATTTT
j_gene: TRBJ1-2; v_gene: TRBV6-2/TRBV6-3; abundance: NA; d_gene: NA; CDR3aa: CASSYSLGAGSLYGYTF; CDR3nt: TGTGCCAGCAGTTACTCTCTTGGCGCCGGGTCGCTCTATGGCTACACCTTC
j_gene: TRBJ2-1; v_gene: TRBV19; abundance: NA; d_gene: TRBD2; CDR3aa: CASSTQVAGAYYNEQFF; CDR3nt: TGTGCCAGTAGTACACAAGTAGCGGGGGCTTACTACAATGAGCAGTTCTTC
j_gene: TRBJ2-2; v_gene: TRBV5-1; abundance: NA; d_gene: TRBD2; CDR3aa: CASSHGTSGGARTGELFF; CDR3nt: TGCGCCAGCAGTCACGGGACTAGCGGGGGGGCGAGGACCGGGGAGCTGTTTTTT
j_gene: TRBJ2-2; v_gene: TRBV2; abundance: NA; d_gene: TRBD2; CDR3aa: CASSYSGGHTGELFF; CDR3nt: TGTGCCAGCAGCTACAGCGGGGGCCACACCGGGGAGCTGTTTTTT
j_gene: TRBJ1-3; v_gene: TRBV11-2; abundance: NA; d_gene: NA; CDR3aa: CASSPNRNSGITERNTIYF; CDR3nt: TGTGCCAGCAGCCCAAACAGGAACTCTGGTATCACCGAGAGAAACACCATATATTTT
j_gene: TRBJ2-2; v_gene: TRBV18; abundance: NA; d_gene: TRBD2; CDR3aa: CASSPTIGGDTGELFF; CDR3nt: TGTGCCAGCTCACCTACCATCGGGGGGGACACCGGGGAGCTGTTTTTT
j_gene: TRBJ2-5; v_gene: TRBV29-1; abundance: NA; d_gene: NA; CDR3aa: CSALGSLWETQYF; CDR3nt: TGCAGCGCCCTTGGGAGTCTTTGGGAGACCCAGTACTTC
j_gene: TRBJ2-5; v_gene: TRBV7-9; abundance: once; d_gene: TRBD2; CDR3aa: CASSSGGNTQETQYF; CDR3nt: TGTGCCAGTTCTAGCGGGGGAAACACCCAAGAGACCCAGTACTTC
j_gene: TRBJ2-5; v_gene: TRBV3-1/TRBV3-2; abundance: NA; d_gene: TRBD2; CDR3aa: CASSEETRGSGGLEETQYF; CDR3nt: TGTGCCAGCAGCGAAGAAACGCGGGGTAGCGGGGGGCTTGAAGAGACCCAGTACTTC
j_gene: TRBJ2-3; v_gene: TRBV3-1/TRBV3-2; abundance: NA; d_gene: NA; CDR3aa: CASSQDPPSEEARGTDTQYF; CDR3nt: TGTGCCAGCAGCCAAGATCCGCCTAGCGAGGAAGCCAGAGGCACAGATACGCAGTATTTT
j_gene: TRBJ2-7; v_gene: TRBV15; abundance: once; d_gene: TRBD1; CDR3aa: CATSRAGTGSSYEQYF; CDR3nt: TGTGCCACCAGCAGAGCCGGGACAGGGAGCTCCTACGAGCAGTACTTC
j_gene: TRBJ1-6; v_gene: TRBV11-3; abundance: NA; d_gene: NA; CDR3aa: CASSNRGSSPLHF; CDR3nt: TGTGCCAGCAGCAACCGGGGAAGTTCACCCCTCCACTTT
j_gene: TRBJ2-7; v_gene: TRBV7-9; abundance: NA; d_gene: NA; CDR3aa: CASSLGGLVYEQYF; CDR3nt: TGTGCCAGCAGCTTAGGAGGTTTGGTCTACGAGCAGTACTTC
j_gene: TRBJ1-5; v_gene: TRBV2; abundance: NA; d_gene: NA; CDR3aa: CASSRDSINQPQHF; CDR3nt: TGTGCCAGCAGTCGAGACAGTATCAATCAGCCCCAGCATTTT